The next 7 T cell receptor beta chains were all read from a single sample in a study of Ad26.COV2.S vaccination and SARS-CoV-2 variants. Measured with immunoSEQ multiplex PCR; TCRdb has only the in-frame clones, and not every one. Among approximately 420,000 clones, approximately 88% were seen once, and the ten largest hold 3.6%. Regarding treatment: about 20 received Ad26.COV2.S at low or high dose, single or two shots; about 5 received placebo; per-sample allocation not given. Specimens were obtained on day 63 following the first vaccine or placebo injection. Specimen: peripheral blood, collected in a trial of Ad26.COV2.S vaccine versus placebo. These receptors came from a person between 18 and 65 years old who received the Ad26.COV2.S COVID-19 vaccine or a placebo.

The table lists this clone with a count of one. The rearrangement links TRBV9 to TRBJ2-5, with 7 bases identical to TRBD1. The CDR3 runs to 15 residues. V lost 4 bases, J lost 5 bases, and 11 bases stayed unmatched. Germline V CDR1 and CDR2: SGDLS, YYNGEE. Here the CDR3 reads CASSTHTGERETQYF. The CDR3 DNA sequence: TGTGCCAGCAGCACCCATACAGGGGAGAGGGAGACCCAGTACTTC. The full variable domain, rest sourced from reference TRBV9 and TRBJ2-5, is DSGVTQTPKHLITATGQRVTLRCSPRSGDLSVYWYQQSLDQGLQFLIQYYNGEERAKGNILERFSAQQFPDLHSELNLSSLELGDSALYFCASSTHTGERETQYFGPGTRLLVL.

V and J are TRBV6-2 or TRBV6-3 and TRBJ1-1; no firm D call. The germline gives CDR1 MNHEY, CDR2 SVGEGT. The CDR3 contains 17 residues. Trimming removed 2 bases from V and 0 bases from J, with 16 bases in between. Written as DNA, the CDR3 is TGTGCCAGCAGTTACACGGACCTACCCCGAATGAACACTGAAGCTTTCTTT. The encoded protein is CASSYTDLPRMNTEAFF.

The chain joins TRBV5-1 to TRBJ2-2; D ambiguous. Trimming shortened V by 0 bases and J by 3 bases, and 9 bases separated the two germline ends. There are 15 residues in the CDR3. The germline CDR1 and CDR2 sequences are SGHRS and YFSETQ. CDR3 residues: CASSLGTQDTGELFF. In DNA form, the CDR3 reads TGCGCCAGCAGCTTGGGGACGCAGGACACCGGGGAGCTGTTTTTT.

This clone has a single count. The chain carries TRBV4-2 and TRBJ2-1, with TRBD2 matching over 8 bases. The V gene's germline CDR1 is LGHNA and CDR2 YNFKEQ. The CDR3 totals 19 residues. Trimming at V came to 1 base and at J to 1 base, leaving 12 bases not matched to a gene. The CDR3 reads CASSQAEAGGPQSYNEQFF. The CDR3 DNA sequence: TGTGCCAGCAGCCAAGCCGAGGCGGGGGGCCCTCAATCCTACAATGAGCAGTTCTTC.

The chain uses TRBV30 and TRBJ2-7; possible D gene TRBD2, 5 bases. Per the germline V gene, CDR1 is GTSNPN and CDR2 is SVGIG (reference sequence). The CDR3 has 11 amino acids. Trimming removed 2 bases from V and 6 bases from J, with 8 bases in between. The DNA of the CDR3 is TGTGCCTGGAGTAAAAGCGGCGAGCAGTACTTC. Translated: CAWSKSGEQYF. The full variable domain, rest sourced from reference TRBV30 and TRBJ2-7, is SQTIHQWPATLVQPVGSPLSLECTVEGTSNPNLYWYRQAAGRGLQLLFYSVGIGQISSEVPQNLSASRPQDRQFILSSKKLLLSDSGFYLCAWSKSGEQYFGPGTRLTVT.

The rearrangement uses TRBV7-9 and TRBJ2-7; possibly TRBD2 for D (6 bases). The V end was cut by 5 bases, the J end by 1 base, with 9 bases between. The CDR3 is 13 residues long. CDR1 and CDR2 from the germline V gene are SEHNR and FQNEAQ (reference sequence). The CDR3 DNA follows: TGTGCCAGCAGCCGGGGGACTTCCTACGAGCAGTACTTC. Protein: CASSRGTSYEQYF.

V usage is TRBV28 and J usage is TRBJ1-2, with a weak D call TRBD1 (5 bases). This CDR3 has 11 amino acids. The germline V gene has CDR1 MDHEN and CDR2 SYDVKM. Trimming shortened V by 7 bases and J by 7 bases, and 10 bases separated the two germline ends. This chain's CDR3 is CASTQGGGYTF. The CDR3 DNA sequence: TGTGCCAGCACCCAGGGCGGTGGCTACACCTTC.